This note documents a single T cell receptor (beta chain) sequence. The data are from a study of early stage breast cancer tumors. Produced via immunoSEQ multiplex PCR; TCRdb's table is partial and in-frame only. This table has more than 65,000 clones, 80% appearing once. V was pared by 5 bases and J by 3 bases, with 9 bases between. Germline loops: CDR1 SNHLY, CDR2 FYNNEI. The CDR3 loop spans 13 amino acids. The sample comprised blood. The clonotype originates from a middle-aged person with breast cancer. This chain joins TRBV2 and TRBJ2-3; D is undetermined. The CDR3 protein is CASSIGRTDTQYF. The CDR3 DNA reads TGTGCCAGCAGTATTGGTCGAACAGATACGCAGTATTTT.